Listed below are T cell receptor beta chains from one sample, sequenced in a study of cytomegalovirus exposure and HLA in healthy donors. Data came from immunoSEQ multiplex PCR; TCRdb stores just in-frame clones and leaves some out. The profile shows about 150,000 clones, approximately 61% of them singletons. The specimen was PBMCs. The receptor source for this set is a woman aged 40 to 49 in good health and CMV-seronegative. Each CDR3 is given with its conserved first and last residue. D genes are given only for firm matches. Size is stated for part of the rows, as once, few or many counts, or as a class when the clone is expanded.

j_call d_call clone_size v_call cdr3_nt cdr3_aa
TRBJ2-7 TRBD1 . TRBV7-9 TGTGCCAGCAGCTCGTGGGACAGGGGTTACGAGCAGTACTTC CASSSWDRGYEQYF
TRBJ2-7 . few TRBV28 TGTGCCAGCAGCCCCAGGACGGGAACCTACGAGCAGTACTTC CASSPRTGTYEQYF
TRBJ1-1 . . TRBV2 TGTGCCAGCAACGAGGGGGACACTGAAGCTTTCTTT CASNEGDTEAFF
TRBJ1-2 TRBD1 few TRBV28 TGTGCCAGCAGTACGACAGGGTGGATCTATGGCTACACCTTC CASSTTGWIYGYTF
TRBJ2-1 TRBD1 once TRBV12-5 TGTGCTAGTGGTCCTGGACCCGACAGGGTTCCATCCAATGAGCAGTTCTTC CASGPGPDRVPSNEQFF
TRBJ2-7 TRBD1 . TRBV29-1 TGCAGCGTTGAAGGCAGGGGGCTCGACGAGCAGTACTTC CSVEGRGLDEQYF
TRBJ1-4 . few TRBV4-1 TGCGCCAGCAGCCTTACGACACCAACTAATGAAAAACTGTTTTTT CASSLTTPTNEKLFF
TRBJ2-7 . . TRBV19 TGTGCCAGTAGTATAGGCAGGGACTACGAGCAGTACTTC CASSIGRDYEQYF
TRBJ1-6 . . TRBV7-2 TGTGCCGGCTCTAGCTCCTATAATTCACCCCTCCACTTT CAGSSSYNSPLHF
TRBJ1-6 TRBD1 . TRBV2 TGTGCCAGCAGTGAACGGACAGGGGTTAATTCACCCCTCCACTTT CASSERTGVNSPLHF
TRBJ2-2 . . TRBV7-2 TGTGCCAGCAGCTTAGCTCGGTGGAGATCGGACACCGGGGAGCTGTTTTTT CASSLARWRSDTGELFF
TRBJ1-1 . once TRBV7-2 TGTGCCAGCAGCTTTGGCATTTACAGGGCAAAAAACACTGAAGCTTTCTTT CASSFGIYRAKNTEAFF
TRBJ1-5 TRBD1 . TRBV9 TGTGCCAGCAGCGTTACGGGACAGTACAATCAGCCCCAGCATTTT CASSVTGQYNQPQHF
TRBJ1-6 . few TRBV6-1 TGTGCCAGCAGTGAACAGGGTTCCCTTGGGAATTCACCCCTCCACTTT CASSEQGSLGNSPLHF
TRBJ2-4 TRBD1 few TRBV19 TGTGCCAGTAGTATAGGTCCTCGGACAGGGGGGACGGCCAAAAACATTCAGTACTTC CASSIGPRTGGTAKNIQYF
TRBJ2-3 . once TRBV7-2 TGTGCCAGCAGCCTCAGTTGGGCAACAGATACGCAGTATTTT CASSLSWATDTQYF
TRBJ2-1 TRBD1 . TRBV4-1 TGCGCCAGCAGCCAAGCCCCCACAGGGGGCGTTGAGCAGTTCTTC CASSQAPTGGVEQFF
TRBJ1-1 TRBD1 . TRBV5-4 TGTGCCAGCAGCTCAGTGACAGGGATGAACACTGAAGCTTTCTTT CASSSVTGMNTEAFF
TRBJ1-2 TRBD1 . TRBV29-1 TGCAGCGTTGTACGGGGCACGAGGGGGCGGGGTGGCTACACCTTC CSVVRGTRGRGGYTF
TRBJ2-3 . . TRBV28 TGTGCCAGCACCCCTAACGCGGGAGATACGCAGTATTTT CASTPNAGDTQYF
TRBJ2-2 TRBD2 . TRBV4-1 TGCGCCAGCAGCCATACACTAGCGGGTTCGCCCGGGGAGCTGTTTTTT CASSHTLAGSPGELFF
TRBJ1-4 . once TRBV5-5 TGTGCCAGCAGCTTAGAAGAATCAGGAAAACTGTTTTTT CASSLEESGKLFF
TRBJ1-5 . once TRBV9 TGTGCCAGCAGCGCCACGGGGGGGCATCAGCCCCAGCATTTT CASSATGGHQPQHF
TRBJ1-5 TRBD1 . TRBV15 TGTGCCACCAGCAGGCAGGGGGCCACGGAGCCCCAGCATTTT CATSRQGATEPQHF
TRBJ2-2 . . TRBV10-3 TGTGCCACTTCGCGGGGGCCGACGAACACCGGGGAGCTGTTTTTT CATSRGPTNTGELFF